This T cell receptor beta chain comes out of a study of CD8+CD57+ T cells in acquired aplastic anemia. Template material for TCR beta VDJ and CDR3 profiling consisted of genomic DNA. Via MiXCR, TCRdb re-called the reads, giving one row per CDR3 protein. The data contain around 200,000 distinct CDR3 sequences, approximately 50% of them singletons. All sequencing subjects had displayed CD8+CD57+ cell expansion on flow cytometry. Trimming cost V 3 bases and J 5 bases, with 14 bases left between them. The CDR3 is 15 residues long. The germline gives CDR1 LNHDA, CDR2 SQIVND (reference sequence). The sequenced sample was sorted CD4+, CD8+, or CD8+CD57+ T cells (not recorded which) from PBMCs. The chain joins TRBV19 to TRBJ1-3, with D perhaps TRBD1 (5 bases). The TCR sequence derives from a human donor with aplastic anemia. The CDR3 region is CASSISTADRNTIYF. CDR3 in DNA: TGTGCCAGTAGTATCAGCACGGCGGACAGAAACACCATATATTTT.